A selection of T cell receptor beta chains follows, all from one sample in a study of control samples from healthy donors and cancer patients. TCRdb's table, derived via immunoSEQ multiplex PCR, lists solely in-frame clones and lacks some. The sample holds 170,000 or so clones, over 85% seen once. The specimen sequenced was blood. Receptors originate from a middle-aged woman in good health. CDR3s include the opening cysteine and the closing phenylalanine or tryptophan. The D gene is left open where the match is weak. Clone sizes are given selectively: once, few, many, or a class where the clone is expanded.

j_call v_call d_call clone_size cdr3_aa cdr3_nt
TRBJ2-5 TRBV5-1 NA once CASSSTGTSATQYF TGCGCCAGCAGCTCGACAGGGACTTCGGCGACCCAGTACTTC
TRBJ1-4 TRBV19 NA NA CASSIGFGVSPEKLFF TGTGCCAGTAGTATAGGGTTCGGGGTCAGTCCTGAAAAACTGTTTTTT
TRBJ2-5 TRBV7-9 NA NA CASSLRGQAVQETQYF TGTGCCAGCAGCTTAAGAGGTCAGGCTGTTCAAGAGACCCAGTACTTC
TRBJ1-6 TRBV15 TRBD1 NA CATRDSDRGSSPLHF TGTGCCACCCGAGATTCTGACAGGGGTTCCTCACCCCTCCACTTT
TRBJ1-3 TRBV19 NA NA CASGNGWDGNTIYF TGTGCCAGTGGCAACGGGTGGGATGGAAACACCATATATTTT
TRBJ2-7 TRBV3-1/TRBV3-2 TRBD1 NA CASSQVQGGEQYF TGTGCCAGCAGCCAAGTACAGGGGGGAGAGCAGTACTTC
TRBJ1-1 TRBV2 NA NA CASSKQGTEAFF TGTGCCAGCAGCAAACAGGGAACTGAAGCTTTCTTT
TRBJ1-5 TRBV20-1 TRBD1 NA CSAGQGQPQHF TGCAGTGCGGGACAGGGCCAGCCCCAGCATTTT
TRBJ1-3 TRBV5-1 NA once CASSPQLNSGNTIYF TGCGCCAGCAGCCCACAGTTAAACTCTGGAAACACCATATATTTT
TRBJ2-7 TRBV15 NA NA CATSRGRADSQILYF TGTGCCACCAGCAGAGGCAGGGCGGACAGCCAAATCCTGTACTTC
TRBJ1-6 TRBV7-2 NA NA CASSLESGGRNSPLHF TGTGCCAGCAGCTTAGAATCAGGTGGCAGAAATTCACCCCTCCACTTT
TRBJ1-1 TRBV7-9 TRBD1 NA CASSFGTGGRRNTEAFF TGTGCCAGCAGCTTCGGGACAGGGGGAAGGAGGAACACTGAAGCTTTCTTT
TRBJ2-3 TRBV12-5 TRBD1 NA CASGLVTGTGLGGTQYF TGTGCTAGTGGTCTCGTAACCGGGACAGGGCTTGGAGGTACGCAGTATTTT
TRBJ1-6 TRBV2 NA few CASSDGPGIYNSPLHF TGTGCCAGCAGTGATGGTCCGGGTATCTATAATTCACCCCTCCACTTT
TRBJ1-1 TRBV5-1 TRBD1 NA CASRKGQGAVTEAFF TGCGCCAGCAGAAAGGGACAGGGGGCCGTCACTGAAGCTTTCTTT
TRBJ1-1 TRBV12-3/TRBV12-4 NA NA CASSVSGNTEAFF TGTGCCAGCAGCGTATCAGGGAACACTGAAGCTTTCTTT
TRBJ1-4 TRBV9 NA few CASSVGGATNEKLFF TGTGCCAGCAGCGTAGGGGGGGCTACTAATGAAAAACTGTTTTTT
TRBJ1-1 TRBV12-3/TRBV12-4 NA NA CASSPGEGKAFF TGTGCCAGCAGCCCGGGGGAGGGGAAGGCTTTCTTT
TRBJ1-5 TRBV7-2 TRBD1 NA CASSRGQGVNQPQHF TGTGCCAGCAGCCGGGGACAGGGGGTGAATCAGCCCCAGCATTTT
TRBJ1-3 TRBV25-1 NA NA CASSDGPHSGNTIYF TGTGCCAGCAGTGACGGACCGCACTCTGGAAACACCATATATTTT
TRBJ1-5 TRBV2 TRBD1 NA CASMPGTGFQPQHF TGTGCCAGCATGCCCGGGACAGGGTTTCAGCCCCAGCATTTT
TRBJ1-2 TRBV2 NA NA CASRGGVFYGYTF TGTGCCAGCCGCGGCGGAGTCTTCTATGGCTACACCTTC
TRBJ1-4 TRBV7-2 NA few CASSSWDSSVEKLFF TGTGCCAGCAGCTCTTGGGACTCCTCTGTTGAAAAACTGTTTTTT
TRBJ1-2 TRBV5-4 TRBD1 NA CASTLSADRSGYGYTF TGTGCCAGCACCCTCTCAGCGGACAGGTCGGGCTATGGCTACACCTTC
TRBJ2-7 TRBV7-2 NA NA CASSLASGHYEQYF TGTGCCAGCAGCTTAGCGTCAGGGCACTACGAGCAGTACTTC